This T cell receptor (beta chain) came from a study of blood T cell repertoires in COVID-19 (dated by TCRdb to 2018 to 2020). For the study in its entirety: Samples from collaborators originated in the United States, Italy and Spain and spanned both the acute and convalescent phases of COVID-19. The material from the prospective study consisted of cDNA or gDNA derived from T cells, B-cell-depleted T cells, or PBMCs. The samples were drawn from two sources: the first 160 participants of the ongoing ImmuneRACE study, and 1,200 or so subjects contributed by 6 global collaborators. The sample metadata nearly always contained a de-identified subject ID, COVID-19 status, age in years and sex. The repertoires were released in a freely available public database intended as a resource for research on the immune response to SARS-CoV-2. Where available, HLA class I and class II types were obtained from metadata supplied by the sample provider rather than from assay-based typing. The dataset comprised deeply sampled blood TCRbeta repertoires from subjects exposed to, actively infected with, or recovered from COVID-19.

The full study reports these points: The quantity of clinical and demographic metadata differed by source and by participant and was supplied without curation.

Collaborating institutions collected whole blood in K2EDTA tubes following their own protocols. For TCRbeta analysis, collaborator samples were shipped as frozen whole blood, as isolated PBMCs, or as DNA extracted from either sample type. Concerning this clone: This clone's antigen is unknown. The record has no base qualities; no much larger clone is one base away.

TCRbeta CDR3 regions were amplified from genomic DNA using the immunoSEQ Assay, a bias-controlled multiplex PCR. Per the authors' processing: The number of nucleated cells in each sample was estimated from the amplification of reference gene primers within the assay. Sequence reads were collapsed and filtered to measure the absolute abundance of every unique TCRbeta CDR3 rearrangement. For each sample, productive Simpson clonality was calculated as the square root of Simpson's diversity index across productive rearrangements. Not all clones reach the TCRdb copy of this immuneACCESS table, which keeps in-frame sequences only. Checked studies attribute under half of the gap to unresolved V genes and leave the rest unexplained. That table furnishes V, J and clone size, whereas the DNA furnished D and trimming. For this sample the table gives 87,000 or so clones, of which around 87% were detected only once. Around 7% of the sample comes from the top ten.

The clonotype originates from a human donor with acute or convalescent COVID-19. The donor label of this sample is uncertain. Input material: peripheral blood.

The CDR3: CASSTGGTPYEQYF. The DNA reads TGTGCCAGCAGCACCGGGGGGACCCCCTACGAGCAGTACTTC. Recombination joined TRBV5-4 with TRBJ2-7; 7 bases in the middle match TRBD2. V and J are trimmed by 4 bases and 2 bases, and the gene matches miss 6 bases of the junction. The germline V gene encodes CDR1 SGHNT and CDR2 YYREEE (reference sequence). From the cysteine through the phenylalanine, the CDR3 covers 14 amino acids. Solely the CDR3 DNA is kept, with 42 bases framed from the first base.